The source of this TCR beta chain is a study of T cells in Graves' hyperthyroidism and ophthalmopathy. This clonotype was seen a handful of times. There were TCR beta CDR3 regions amplified from RNA transcripts. RT-PCR in the first round (using the HTBI primer set) targeted the TCR CDR3. TCRdb independently ran MiXCR on the multiplex PCR reads; one entry per CDR3 protein. The sample records about 420,000 distinct CDR3 sequences, approximately 15% being singletons. Germline V lookup: CDR1 SQVTM, CDR2 ANQGSEA. CDR3 length: 15 amino acids. Trimming took 4 bases from V and 0 from J, leaving 13 bases between them.

The chain is built from TRBV29-1 and TRBJ1-3; possibly TRBD1 for D (5 bases). The sequence came from a woman aged 18-35 years with Graves' hyperthyroidism. Sequenced sample: blood. The CDR3 is CSVAGLRPSGNTIYF. DNA of the CDR3: TGCAGCGTTGCGGGGCTTAGACCCTCTGGAAACACCATATATTTT. Together with reference TRBV29-1 and TRBJ1-3, the CDR3 gives the full variable domain: SAVISQKPSRDICQRGTSLTIQCQVDSQVTMMFWYRQQPGQSLTLIATANQGSEATYESGFVIDKFPISRPNLTFSTLTVSNMSPEDSSIYLCSVAGLRPSGNTIYFGEGSWLTVV.